Each of the 16 T cell receptor beta chains below was sequenced from the same sample in a study of cytomegalovirus exposure and HLA in healthy donors. PCR involved 60 Vbeta and 13 Jbeta primers. Measured with immunoSEQ multiplex PCR; TCRdb has only the in-frame clones, and not every one. The sample lists 150,000 to 200,000 clones, around 88% occurring once. Sequencing was carried out using PBMCs. The receptor source for this set is a man aged 35 to 55 in good health and CMV-seropositive.

This clone appeared once. The J gene is TRBJ1-3, the V gene TRBV7-2; D unclear. The CDR3 contains 14 residues. The germline V and J ends were trimmed by 4 bases and 8 bases, with 15 bases remaining between them. CDR1 SGHTA and CDR2 FQGNSA come from the germline V gene. This CDR3 reads CASSYGLRRDTIYF. CDR3 nucleotide sequence: TGTGCCAGCAGCTACGGACTGCGACGGGACACCATATATTTT.

Regarding this clone: Germline and junction disagree at one end, which may indicate a read error. The rearrangement links TRBV5-1 to TRBJ2-6, with a weak D call TRBD1 (5 bases). Germline assignment: CDR1 SGHRS and CDR2 YFSETQ. The CDR3 loop spans 15 amino acids. CDR3 sequence: CASSSESSGANGLTF. CDR3 sequence (DNA): TGCGCCAGCAGCTCCGAGAGCTCTGGGGCCAACGGCCTGACTTTC.

This clone was recorded only once. The chain joins TRBV19 to TRBJ1-2; no definite D call. Germline V gene sequence: CDR1 LNHDA, CDR2 SQIVND (reference sequence). The CDR3 totals 14 residues. Trimming shortened V by 0 bases and J by 8 bases, and 13 bases separated the two germline ends. The CDR3 bases are TGTGCCAGTAGTATAGAAGGACTGAGAGTAGGCTACACCTTC. Residues: CASSIEGLRVGYTF.

V is TRBV9 and J is TRBJ2-1; D might be TRBD2 (5 bases). CDR1 is SGDLS and CDR2 is YYNGEE in the germline V gene. This CDR3 is 13 amino acids long. Trimming took 0 bases from V and 9 from J, leaving 10 bases between them. The CDR3 DNA reads as TGTGCCAGCAGCGTAGGGTCGGGATTTGAGCAGTTCTTC. Protein: CASSVGSGFEQFF.

This chain joins TRBV27 and TRBJ2-2, with D unresolved. The V end lost 5 bases, the J end lost 6 bases, and 7 bases lay between the germline ends. The germline V gene has CDR1 MNHEY and CDR2 SMNVEV (reference sequence). The CDR3 contains 12 residues. DNA of the CDR3: TGTGCCAGCAGTCGAGGAGCCGGGGAGCTGTTTTTT. This encodes CASSRGAGELFF.

V is TRBV2 and J is TRBJ2-7, with TRBD1 matching over 7 bases. The CDR3 sequence is 15 residues long. V shed 6 bases, J shed 1 base, and the junction held 9 bases outside the gene matches. In germline, CDR1 is SNHLY, CDR2 FYNNEI. The CDR3 DNA follows: TGTGCCAGCAGGAATACAGGGGCTTGGTCCTACGAGCAGTACTTC. Protein product: CASRNTGAWSYEQYF.

This clone appeared a single time. This sequence joins TRBV27 and TRBJ2-3; 9 bases are shared with TRBD1. This CDR3 region has 15 residues. Trimming took 8 bases from V and 3 from J; bases not matched to a gene: 9. Germline CDR1 reads MNHEY; CDR2 reads SMNVEV (reference sequence). CDR3 DNA sequence: TGTGCCAGCGGGACAGGGTGGGGGCAGACAGATACGCAGTATTTT. Protein product: CASGTGWGQTDTQYF.

This chain joins TRBV5-1 and TRBJ2-3, with 8 bases lining up with TRBD2. J gave up 4 bases and V 3 bases, and 10 bases lay outside the gene matches. The CDR3 spans 16 residues. Germline CDR1 reads SGHRS; CDR2 reads YFSETQ. In DNA, the CDR3 is TGCGCCAGCAGCTCCGCAAGCGGGAGCCTCGCAGATACGCAGTATTTT. It specifies CASSSASGSLADTQYF.

This chain connects TRBV18 to TRBJ2-5; D gene ambiguous. The CDR3 extends over 12 amino acids. V was clipped by 3 bases and J by 5 bases, with 7 bases between them. Germline assignment: CDR1 KGHSH and CDR2 LQKENI. The CDR3 here is CASSPAAETQYF. The CDR3 DNA sequence: TGTGCCAGCTCACCCGCCGCGGAGACCCAGTACTTC. The entire variable domain, with the rest obtained from reference TRBV18 and TRBJ2-5, is as follows: NAGVMQNPRHLVRRRGQEARLRCSPMKGHSHVYWYRQLPEEGLKFMVYLQKENIIDESGMPKERFSAEFPKEGPSILRIQQVVRGDSAAYFCASSPAAETQYFGPGTRLLVL.

This clone was counted only a few times. The chain is built from TRBV29-1 and TRBJ2-7, with D tentatively TRBD2 (5 bases). The ends were cut back, 7 bases at V and 3 bases at J, with 13 bases in the middle. This CDR3 spans 12 amino acids. Germline values: CDR1 SQVTM, CDR2 ANQGSEA. This chain's CDR3 is CSAEGVNYEQYF. The CDR3 region has the DNA TGCAGCGCCGAGGGAGTAAACTACGAGCAGTACTTC.

The gene calls are TRBV14 and TRBJ2-1, with 14 positions matching TRBD2. From germline, CDR1 is SGHDN and CDR2 FVKESK. The ends lost 3 bases at V and 4 bases at J; junction bases unmatched: 2. This CDR3 comprises 16 residues. The CDR3 region has the DNA TGTGCCAGCAGCCAGGGACTAGCGGGAGATTACAATGAGCAGTTCTTC. Encoded protein: CASSQGLAGDYNEQFF.

V usage is TRBV5-1 and J usage is TRBJ1-1, with D unclear. Germline V gene sequence: CDR1 SGHRS, CDR2 YFSETQ. V was clipped by 4 bases and J by 0 bases, with 13 bases between them. The length of the CDR3 is 15 residues. In nucleotides, the CDR3 is TGCGCCAGCAGCCCCCAAGGACTGGTGAACACTGAAGCTTTCTTT. It translates to CASSPQGLVNTEAFF.

A few counts support this clone. The chain combines TRBV10-3 with TRBJ2-5; 12 positions agree with TRBD1. V trimming: 4 bases; J trimming: 5 bases; junction bases outside the gene matches: 5. CDR1 and CDR2 (germline): ENHRY, SYGVKD. This CDR3 has 15 amino acids. CDR3 nucleotides: TGTGCCATCAGTGCGGGGGACAGGGGGCAGGAGACCCAGTACTTC. The encoded protein is CAISAGDRGQETQYF.

The chain joins TRBV5-1 to TRBJ1-1; 9 nucleotides line up with TRBD1. This CDR3 has 15 residues. V dropped 4 bases and J dropped 5; count of bases not matched to a gene: 9. Germline V gene sequence: CDR1 SGHRS, CDR2 YFSETQ. This CDR3 is CASSPGWDRATEAFF. In DNA form, the CDR3 reads TGCGCCAGCAGCCCGGGATGGGACAGGGCTACTGAAGCTTTCTTT.

This sequence joins TRBV4-2 and TRBJ2-7; 10 nucleotides agree with TRBD2. V was clipped by 4 bases and J by 4 bases; unmatched bases: 13. The CDR3 is made up of 17 amino acids. Germline values: CDR1 LGHNA, CDR2 YNFKEQ. The CDR3 bases are TGTGCCAGCAGCCCACACAACTCCGGGACTAGCGCGTACGAGCAGTACTTC. Its translation is CASSPHNSGTSAYEQYF.

The chain is built from TRBV11-2 and TRBJ2-1; D is undetermined. Trimming took off 1 base at V and 6 bases at J, with 7 bases between the two ends. CDR1 and CDR2 from the germline V gene are SGHAT and FQNNGV. The CDR3 is 13 amino acids. CDR3 DNA: TGTGCCAGCAGCTTAGGAGCTCTCAATGAGCAGTTCTTC. Translated: CASSLGALNEQFF.